This T cell receptor beta chain derives from a study of control samples from healthy donors and cancer patients. Between the trimmed V and J ends, which lost 5 bases and 0 bases, there was a span of 8 bases. The CDR3 sequence is 14 residues long. Germline values: CDR1 SEHNR, CDR2 FQNEAQ (reference sequence). This clone was observed a few times. Libraries were prepared by immunoSEQ multiplex PCR; TCRdb keeps only in-frame clonotypes and omits some of them. The data show about 180,000 clones, 75% to 95% seen once. Sequences were obtained from blood. The chain carries TRBV7-9 and TRBJ1-3; D not certain. This TCR was sampled from a woman in her forties in good health. CDR3 bases: TGTGCCAGCAGCACACAGAGCTCTGGAAACACCATATATTTT. It specifies CASSTQSSGNTIYF.